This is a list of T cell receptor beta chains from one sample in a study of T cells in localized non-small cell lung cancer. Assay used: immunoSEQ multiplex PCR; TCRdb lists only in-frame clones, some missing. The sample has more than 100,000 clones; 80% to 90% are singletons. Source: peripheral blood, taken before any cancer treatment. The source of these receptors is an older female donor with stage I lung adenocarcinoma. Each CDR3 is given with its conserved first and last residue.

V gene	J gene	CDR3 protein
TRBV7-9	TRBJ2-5	CASSVQQETQYF
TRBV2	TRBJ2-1	CASSEAASGVEQFF
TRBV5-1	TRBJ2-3	CASSRTSGGGTDTQYF
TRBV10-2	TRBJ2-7	CASSEAPSGEQYF
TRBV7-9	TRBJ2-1	CASTGRVYNEQFF
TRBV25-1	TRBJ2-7	CASSESPGGPHSYEQYF
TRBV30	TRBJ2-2	CAWSASWAGELFF
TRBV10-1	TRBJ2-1	CASSAGLADEQFF
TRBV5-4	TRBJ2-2	CASSLPNKNTGELFF
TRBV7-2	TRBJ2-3	CASSLGTRADTQYF
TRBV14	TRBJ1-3	CASSRNIPQGFGNTIYF
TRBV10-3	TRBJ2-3	CATDLAGGPADTQYF
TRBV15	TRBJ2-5	CATSRSPLETQYF
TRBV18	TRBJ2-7	CASSPVNTGFNEQYF
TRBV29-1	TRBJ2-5	CSVMLDRADEYQETQYF
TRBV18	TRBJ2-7	CASSPPPSPMGIYEQYF
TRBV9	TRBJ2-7	CASSVTGGGSHVEQYF
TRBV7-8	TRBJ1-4	CASSPIQGKNEKLFF
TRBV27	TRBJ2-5	CASSPGTGGFETQYF
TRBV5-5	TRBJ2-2	CASSFLAGSTGELFF
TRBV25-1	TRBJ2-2	CASREAGVLSGELFF
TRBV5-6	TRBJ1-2	CASAGVGSYTF
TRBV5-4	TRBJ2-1	CASAISLGNEQFF
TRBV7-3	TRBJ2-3	CASSWGLAGETDTQYF
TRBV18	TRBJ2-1	CASSPSGTDNEQFF
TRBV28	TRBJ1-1	CASSAQGIEAFF
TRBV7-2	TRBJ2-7	CASSRRGLAQTYEQYF
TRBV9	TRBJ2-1	CASSAGGGWNEQFF
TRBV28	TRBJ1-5	CASSRRGTDINQPQHF